This T cell receptor beta chain appears in the sequencing data of a study of shared clonotypes between healthy human individuals. Sequencing was performed with immunoSEQ multiplex PCR; in TCRdb, only in-frame clones are kept and a portion is missing. This table holds 2 million to 2.5 million clones, approximately 96% found once. The study drew its donors from healthy HIV-negative adults without recent acute infections or vaccinations. Naive CD4+ cells were CD45RA-selected; the remaining cells were memory. With 4 bases clipped from V and 2 bases from J, the junction kept 9 bases outside the gene matches. This CDR3 has 16 amino acids. From germline, CDR1 is SGHRS and CDR2 YFSETQ. Broader study findings: Among non-shared clonotypes, generation probabilities were lower than among those shared by all four donors.

As for this clone: The antigen remains undetermined.

This rearrangement joins TRBV5-1 to TRBJ2-3, with TRBD1 identical over 8 bases. This clonotype was obtained from a man aged 18-30 years in good health. The sequenced sample was naive CD4+ T cells sorted from blood. Subset in this sample: CD45RA+ positively selected. This CDR3 reads CASSMDGQGATDTQYF. As DNA, the CDR3 is TGCGCCAGCAGCATGGACGGACAGGGAGCCACAGATACGCAGTATTTT.